This T cell receptor (beta chain) was sequenced in a study of T-cell memory formation after mild COVID-19. This clonotype was counted between two and nine times. No antigen is known for it. Each CDR3 protein is one row after TCRdb ran MiXCR on the 5' RACE reads. Of 560,000 or so distinct CDR3 sequences in the sample, roughly 17% were seen once. Study observations and caveats: Contracting CD8+ clones were enriched in EMRA, CD4+ mainly in CM and EM. Clones that got smaller from day 15 to 85 had even CD4/CD8, while clones growing later tipped toward CD4+.

The germline V and J ends were trimmed by 0 bases and 1 base, with 10 bases remaining between them. The germline CDR1 and CDR2 sequences are SGHRS and YFSETQ. The CDR3 totals 15 residues. Sequencing was done on a sample of PBMCs or a T cell subset sorted from them (not recorded which). The clonotype comes from an adult woman who had mild COVID-19 (a few samples of this study predate the infection). Cell type and time point are not known. V usage is TRBV5-1 and J usage is TRBJ1-2, with D maybe TRBD1 (6 bases). As DNA, the CDR3 is TGCGCCAGCAGCTTGGCAGGGGACGTTAACTATGGCTACACCTTC. Residues: CASSLAGDVNYGYTF.